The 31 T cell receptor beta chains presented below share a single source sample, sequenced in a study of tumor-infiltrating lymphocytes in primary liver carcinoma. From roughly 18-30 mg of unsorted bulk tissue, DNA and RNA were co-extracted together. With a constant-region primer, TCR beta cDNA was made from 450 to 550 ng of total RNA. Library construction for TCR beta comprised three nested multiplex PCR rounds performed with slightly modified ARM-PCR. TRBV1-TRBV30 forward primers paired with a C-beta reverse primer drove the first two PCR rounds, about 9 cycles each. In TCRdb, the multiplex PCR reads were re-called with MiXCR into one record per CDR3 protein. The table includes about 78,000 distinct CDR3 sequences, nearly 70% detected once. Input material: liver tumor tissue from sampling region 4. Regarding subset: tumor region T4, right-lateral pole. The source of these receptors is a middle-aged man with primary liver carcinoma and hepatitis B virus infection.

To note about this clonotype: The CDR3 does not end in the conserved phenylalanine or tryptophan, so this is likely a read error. CDR3 sequence (DNA): TGTGCCAGCAGTCTCGGACTAGGCCCTGCTTATGAGCAGTTCTCC. Protein: CASSLGLGPAYEQFS. The chain carries TRBV28 and TRBJ2-1; 7 positions match TRBD2. CDR1 is MDHEN and CDR2 is SYDVKM in the germline V gene. This CDR3 has 15 amino acids. V lost 5 bases, J lost 8 bases, and 12 bases stayed unmatched.

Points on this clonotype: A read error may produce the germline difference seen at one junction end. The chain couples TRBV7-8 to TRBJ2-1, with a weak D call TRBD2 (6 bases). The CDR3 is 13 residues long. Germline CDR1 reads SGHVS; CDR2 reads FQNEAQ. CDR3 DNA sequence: TGTGCCAGCAGTCATCAAGGAGGGGCTGAGCAGCTCTTC. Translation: CASSHQGGAEQLF.

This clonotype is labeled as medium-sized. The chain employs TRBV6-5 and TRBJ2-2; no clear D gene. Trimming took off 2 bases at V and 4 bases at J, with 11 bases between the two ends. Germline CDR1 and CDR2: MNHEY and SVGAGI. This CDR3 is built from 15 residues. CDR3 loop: CASSYGDLVTGELFF. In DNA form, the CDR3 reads TGTGCCAGCAGTTACGGTGACCTTGTCACCGGGGAGCTGTTTTTT.

CDR3 protein: CASSLDLWTATYGYTF. The CDR3 bases are TGTGCCAGCAGCTTAGATCTATGGACCGCCACTTATGGCTACACCTTC. V gene TRBV11-2 combines with J gene TRBJ1-2, with D hard to call. The CDR3 covers 16 residues. Trimming left V 0 bases short and J 5 bases short, with 16 bases between. The V gene's germline CDR1 is SGHAT and CDR2 FQNNGV.

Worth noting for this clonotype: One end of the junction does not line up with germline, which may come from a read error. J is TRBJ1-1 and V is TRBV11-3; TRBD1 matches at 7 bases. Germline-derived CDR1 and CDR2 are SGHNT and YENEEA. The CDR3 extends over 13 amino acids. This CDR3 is CAGSLSGGTEVFF. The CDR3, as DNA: TGTGCCGGCAGCTTATCAGGGGGGACTGAAGTTTTCTTT.

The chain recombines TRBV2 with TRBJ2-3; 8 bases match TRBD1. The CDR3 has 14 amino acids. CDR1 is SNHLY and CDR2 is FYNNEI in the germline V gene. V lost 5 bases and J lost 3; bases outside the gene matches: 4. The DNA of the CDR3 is TGTGCCAGCAGTAGACAGGGGAGGACAGATACGCAGTATTTT. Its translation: CASSRQGRTDTQYF.

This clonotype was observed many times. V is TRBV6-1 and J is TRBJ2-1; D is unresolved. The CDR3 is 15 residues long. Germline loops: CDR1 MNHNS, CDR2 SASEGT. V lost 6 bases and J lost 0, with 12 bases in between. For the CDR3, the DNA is TGTGCCAGCAGCCCCACCGGGCTCTCCTACAATGAGCAGTTCTTC. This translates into CASSPTGLSYNEQFF.

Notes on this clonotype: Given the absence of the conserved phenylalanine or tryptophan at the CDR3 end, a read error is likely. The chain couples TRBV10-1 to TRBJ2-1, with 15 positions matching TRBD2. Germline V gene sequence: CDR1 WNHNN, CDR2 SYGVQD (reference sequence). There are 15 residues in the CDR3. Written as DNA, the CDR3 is TGCGCAAGCAGTCGGACTAGCGGGAGGGCCGATCGGCAGTTCTCC. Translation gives CASSRTSGRADRQFS.

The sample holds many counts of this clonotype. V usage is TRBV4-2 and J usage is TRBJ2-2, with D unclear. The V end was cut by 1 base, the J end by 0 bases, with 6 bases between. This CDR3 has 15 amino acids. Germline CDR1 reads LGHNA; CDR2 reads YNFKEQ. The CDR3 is CASSQASANTGELFF. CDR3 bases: TGTGCCAGCAGCCAAGCGAGCGCGAACACCGGGGAGCTGTTTTTT.

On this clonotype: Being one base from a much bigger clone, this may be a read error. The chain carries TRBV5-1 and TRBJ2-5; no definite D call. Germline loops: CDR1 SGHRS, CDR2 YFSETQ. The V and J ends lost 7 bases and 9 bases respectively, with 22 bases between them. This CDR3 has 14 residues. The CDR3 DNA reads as TGCGCCAGCCGACCTTCGGCAGAACCGGGTTCCCAGTACTTC. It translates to CASRPSAEPGSQYF.

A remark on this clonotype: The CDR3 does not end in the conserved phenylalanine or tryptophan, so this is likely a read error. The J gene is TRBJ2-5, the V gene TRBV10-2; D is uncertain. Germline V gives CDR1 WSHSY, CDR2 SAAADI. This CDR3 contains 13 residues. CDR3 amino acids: CASSEARSETQYI. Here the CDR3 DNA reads TGCGCCAGCAGTGAGGCAAGGTCGGAGACTCAGTACATC.

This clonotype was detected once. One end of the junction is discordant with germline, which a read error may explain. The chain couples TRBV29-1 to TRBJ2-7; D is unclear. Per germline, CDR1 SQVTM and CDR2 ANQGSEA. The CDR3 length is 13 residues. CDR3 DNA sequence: TGCAGTGTTGAATTAACAGAATCCTACGAGCAGCACTTC. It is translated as CSVELTESYEQHF.

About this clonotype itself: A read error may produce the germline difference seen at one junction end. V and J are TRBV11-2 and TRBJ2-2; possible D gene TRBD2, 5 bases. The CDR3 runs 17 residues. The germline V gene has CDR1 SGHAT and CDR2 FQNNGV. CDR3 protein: CASSGGLAEWNTRELFF. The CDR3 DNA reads TGTGCCAGCAGCGGAGGACTGGCGGAGTGGAACACCAGGGAGCTGTTTTTT. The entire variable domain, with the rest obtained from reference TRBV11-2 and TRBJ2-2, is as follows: EAGVAQSPRYKIIEKRQSVAFWCNPISGHATLYWYQQILGQGPKLLIQFQNNGVVDDSQLPKDRFSAERLKGVDSTLKIQPAKLEDSAVYLCASSGGLAEWNTRELFFGEGSRLTVL.

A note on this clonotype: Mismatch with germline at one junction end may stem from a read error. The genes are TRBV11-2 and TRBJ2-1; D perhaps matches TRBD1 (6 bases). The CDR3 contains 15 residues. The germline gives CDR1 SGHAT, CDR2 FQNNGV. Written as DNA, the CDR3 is TGTGCCAGCAGCTTAGAGGGGGCCCCCAACAATGTGCAGTTCTTC. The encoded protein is CASSLEGAPNNVQFF.

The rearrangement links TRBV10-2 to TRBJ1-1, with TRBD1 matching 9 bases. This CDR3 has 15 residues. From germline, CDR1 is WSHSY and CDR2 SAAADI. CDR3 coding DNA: TGCGTCGGCAGTGAACCACAGGGGGCTAACACTGAAGCTTTCTTT. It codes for CVGSEPQGANTEAFF.

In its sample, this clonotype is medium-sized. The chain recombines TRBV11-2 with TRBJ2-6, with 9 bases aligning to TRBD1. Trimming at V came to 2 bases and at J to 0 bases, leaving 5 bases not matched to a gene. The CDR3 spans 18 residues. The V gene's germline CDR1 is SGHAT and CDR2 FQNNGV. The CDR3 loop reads CASSLRQGGPSGANVLTF. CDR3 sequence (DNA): TGTGCCAGCAGCTTAAGACAGGGGGGCCCCTCTGGGGCCAACGTCCTGACTTTC. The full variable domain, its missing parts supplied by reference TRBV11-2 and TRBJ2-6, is EAGVAQSPRYKIIEKRQSVAFWCNPISGHATLYWYQQILGQGPKLLIQFQNNGVVDDSQLPKDRFSAERLKGVDSTLKIQPAKLEDSAVYLCASSLRQGGPSGANVLTFGAGSRLTVL.

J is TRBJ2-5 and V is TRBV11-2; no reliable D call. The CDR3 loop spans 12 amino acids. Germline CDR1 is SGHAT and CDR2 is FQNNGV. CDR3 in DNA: TGTACCGGCAGCTTAGATGAAAGGGCCCAGTACTTC. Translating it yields CTGSLDERAQYF.

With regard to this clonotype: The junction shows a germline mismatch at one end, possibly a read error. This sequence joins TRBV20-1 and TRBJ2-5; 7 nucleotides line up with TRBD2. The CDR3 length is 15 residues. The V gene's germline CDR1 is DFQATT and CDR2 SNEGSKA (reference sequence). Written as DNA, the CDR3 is TGCAGTACTAGAGATCTGGCGGGAGCCGAAGAGACCCAGTACTTC. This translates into CSTRDLAGAEETQYF.

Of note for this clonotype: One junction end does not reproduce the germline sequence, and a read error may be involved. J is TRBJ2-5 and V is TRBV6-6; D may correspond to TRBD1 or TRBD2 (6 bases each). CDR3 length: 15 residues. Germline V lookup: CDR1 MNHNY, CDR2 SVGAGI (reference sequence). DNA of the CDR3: TGTGCCAGCAGCTGGGGGGCGGACGGCAGGGAGACCCAGCACTTC. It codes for CASSWGADGRETQHF.

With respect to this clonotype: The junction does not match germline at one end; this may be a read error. Here the CDR3 DNA reads TGTGCCAGCAGCCCCGGGATGCCGACCTACGATCAGTACTTC. This gives the protein CASSPGMPTYDQYF. The rearrangement uses TRBV6-6 and TRBJ2-7; possibly TRBD2 for D (5 bases). The germline V gene has CDR1 MNHNY and CDR2 SVGAGI (reference sequence). The CDR3 contains 14 residues.

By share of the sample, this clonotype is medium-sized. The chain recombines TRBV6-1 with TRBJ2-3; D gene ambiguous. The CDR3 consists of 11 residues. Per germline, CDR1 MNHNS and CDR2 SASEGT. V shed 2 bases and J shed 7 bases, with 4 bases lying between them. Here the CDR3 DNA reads TGTGCCAGCAGTGAACGGCATACGCAGTATTTT. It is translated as CASSERHTQYF.

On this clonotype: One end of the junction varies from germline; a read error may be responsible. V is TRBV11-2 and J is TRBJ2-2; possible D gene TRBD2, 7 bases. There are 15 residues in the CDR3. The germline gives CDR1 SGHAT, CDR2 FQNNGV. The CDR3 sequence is CASNLLRADTGGLFF. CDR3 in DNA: TGTGCCAGCAACTTACTCAGGGCGGACACCGGGGGGCTGTTTTTC. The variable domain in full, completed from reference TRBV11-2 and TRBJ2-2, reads EAGVAQSPRYKIIEKRQSVAFWCNPISGHATLYWYQQILGQGPKLLIQFQNNGVVDDSQLPKDRFSAERLKGVDSTLKIQPAKLEDSAVYLCASNLLRADTGGLFFGEGSRLTVL.

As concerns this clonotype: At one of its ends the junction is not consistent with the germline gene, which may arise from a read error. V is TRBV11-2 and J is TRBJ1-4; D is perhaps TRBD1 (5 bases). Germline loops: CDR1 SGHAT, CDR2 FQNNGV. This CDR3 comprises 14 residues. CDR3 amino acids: CASSLGVGDEKLFF. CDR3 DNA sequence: TGTGCAAGCAGCTTGGGGGTTGGGGACGAAAAACTGTTTTTT.

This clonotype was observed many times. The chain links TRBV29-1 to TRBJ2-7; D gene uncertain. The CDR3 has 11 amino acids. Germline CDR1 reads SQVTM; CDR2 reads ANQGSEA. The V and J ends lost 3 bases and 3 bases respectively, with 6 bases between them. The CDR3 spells CSVELGYEQYF. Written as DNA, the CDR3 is TGCAGCGTTGAGCTGGGCTACGAGCAGTACTTC.

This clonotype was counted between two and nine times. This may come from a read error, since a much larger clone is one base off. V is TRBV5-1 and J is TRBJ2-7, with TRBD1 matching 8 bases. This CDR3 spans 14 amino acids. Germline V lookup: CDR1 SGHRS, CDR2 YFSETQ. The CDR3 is CASRETGVTYDQYF. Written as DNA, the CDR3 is TGCGCCAGCAGGGAGACAGGGGTTACCTACGACCAGTACTTC.

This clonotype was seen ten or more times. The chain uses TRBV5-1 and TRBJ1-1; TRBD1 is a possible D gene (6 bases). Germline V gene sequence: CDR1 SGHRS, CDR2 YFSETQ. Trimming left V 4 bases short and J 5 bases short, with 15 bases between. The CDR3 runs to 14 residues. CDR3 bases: TGCGCCAGCAGCCACGACGGGGGCAGAACTGAAGCTTTCTTT. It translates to CASSHDGGRTEAFF.

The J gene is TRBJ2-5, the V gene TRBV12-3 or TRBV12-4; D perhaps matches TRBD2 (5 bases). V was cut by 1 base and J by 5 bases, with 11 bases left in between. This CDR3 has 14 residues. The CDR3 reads CASSLGRAEETQYF. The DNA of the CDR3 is TGTGCCAGCAGTTTAGGTCGAGCGGAGGAGACCCAGTACTTC.

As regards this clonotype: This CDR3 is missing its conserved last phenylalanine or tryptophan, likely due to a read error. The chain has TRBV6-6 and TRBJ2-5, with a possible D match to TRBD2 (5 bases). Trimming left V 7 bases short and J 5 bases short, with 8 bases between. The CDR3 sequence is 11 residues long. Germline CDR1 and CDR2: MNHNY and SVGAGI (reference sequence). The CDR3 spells CASTRVETQYI. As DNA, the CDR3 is TGTGCCAGCACGCGGGTTGAGACCCAGTACATC.

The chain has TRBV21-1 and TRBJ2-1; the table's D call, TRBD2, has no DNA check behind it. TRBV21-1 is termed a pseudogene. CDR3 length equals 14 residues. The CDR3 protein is CASSIGGRAGEQLF. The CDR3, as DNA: TGTGCCAGCAGCATCGGCGGGAGGGCCGGGGAGCAGTTATTC.

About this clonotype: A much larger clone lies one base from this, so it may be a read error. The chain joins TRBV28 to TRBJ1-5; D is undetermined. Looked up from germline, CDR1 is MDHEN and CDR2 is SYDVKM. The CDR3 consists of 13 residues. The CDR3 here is CASRAQSNHPQHF. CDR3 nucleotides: TGTGCCAGCAGGGCTCAAAGCAATCATCCCCAGCATTTT.

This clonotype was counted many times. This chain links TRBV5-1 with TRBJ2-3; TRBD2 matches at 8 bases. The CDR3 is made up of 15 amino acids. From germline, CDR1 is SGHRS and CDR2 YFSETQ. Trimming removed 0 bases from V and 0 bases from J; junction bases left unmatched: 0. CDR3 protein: CASSLASGSTDTQYF. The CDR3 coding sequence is TGCGCCAGCAGCTTGGCTAGCGGGAGCACAGATACGCAGTATTTT. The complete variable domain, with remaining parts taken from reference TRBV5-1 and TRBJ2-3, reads KAGVTQTPRYLIKTRGQQVTLSCSPISGHRSVSWYQQTPGQGLQFLFEYFSETQRNKGNFPGRFSGRQFSNSRSEMNVSTLELGDSALYLCASSLASGSTDTQYFGPGTRLTVL.